The clone carrying this TCR beta chain came up a few times. The target antigen is unknown. The CDR3 is 13 residues long. Trimming left V 3 bases short and J 11 bases short, with 14 bases between. This entry belongs to a study of T-cell memory formation after mild COVID-19. Overall study results and limits: Among clones peaking at day 37 in the second wave, SARS-CoV-2 specificity remained unconfirmed. There were some responding clones in pre-infection memory, which suggested that cross-reactive memory had joined.

TCRdb called the 5' RACE reads again in MiXCR, with one record for every CDR3 protein. The repertoire consists of approximately 400,000 distinct CDR3 sequences, with about a sixth occurring once and the leading ten covering 20% to 25%. Sequenced sample: PBMCs or a T cell subset sorted from them (not recorded which). This TCR derives from a man younger than 35 who had mild COVID-19 (a few samples of this study predate the infection). Cell type and time point are not known. The chain joins TRBV12-3 or TRBV12-4 to TRBJ2-4; D ambiguous. CDR3 residues: CASSFFESSVQYF. CDR3 DNA sequence: TGTGCCAGCAGTTTCTTTGAGAGTTCCGTTCAGTACTTC.